The 14 T cell receptor beta chains below were found in one sample sequenced in a study of T cell changes during pregnancy in multiple sclerosis. This table comes from immunoSEQ multiplex PCR, and its TCRdb copy is limited to in-frame clones, with some not included. This table has approximately 93,000 clones, 75% to 95% appearing once. Sequenced material: peripheral blood, taken in the first trimester of pregnancy. These receptors came from a female donor in good health, enrolled as a control in a pregnancy study.

The chain couples TRBV28 to TRBJ2-3; D perhaps matches TRBD2 (6 bases). CDR1 and CDR2 from the germline V gene are MDHEN and SYDVKM. The V end was cut by 5 bases, the J end by 6 bases, with 12 bases between. This CDR3 is 13 amino acids long. The CDR3 loop is CASSPPGLDTQYF. The CDR3 nucleotides read TGTGCCAGCAGTCCTCCGGGACTTGATACGCAGTATTTT.

This sequence joins TRBV29-1 and TRBJ1-1, with D unresolved. Per germline, CDR1 SQVTM and CDR2 ANQGSEA. The CDR3 loop spans 12 amino acids. Trimming left V 3 bases short and J 11 bases short, with 16 bases between. Here the CDR3 reads CSVDRSSVSAFF. CDR3 sequence (DNA): TGCAGCGTTGACAGGTCCTCTGTATCCGCTTTCTTT.

This chain uses TRBV2 with TRBJ1-1; TRBD1 matches 7 bases. V lost 5 bases, J lost 14 bases, and 11 bases stayed unmatched. CDR3 length: 12 amino acids. Germline V CDR1 and CDR2: SNHLY, FYNNEI. The CDR3 coding sequence is TGTGCCAGCAGTTACTACCAGGGGGGAGGATTCTTT. This translates into CASSYYQGGGFF.

The rearrangement joins TRBV25-1 to TRBJ2-1; 12 bases are a match to TRBD2. This CDR3 has 16 residues. Germline V gene data show CDR1 as MGHDK and CDR2 as SYGVNS. V shed 5 bases, J shed 8 bases, and the junction held 10 bases outside the gene matches. This CDR3 reads CASSSPGTSGSYEQFF. The CDR3 DNA follows: TGTGCCAGCAGTTCCCCCGGGACTAGCGGGTCTTATGAGCAGTTCTTC.

This chain uses TRBV5-1 with TRBJ1-1; no clear D. The CDR3 runs 14 residues. Germline CDR1 and CDR2: SGHRS and YFSETQ. The V end lost 4 bases, the J end lost 1 base, and 11 bases lay between the germline ends. As DNA, the CDR3 is TGCGCCAGCAGCCGGGGTAGTACGAACACTGAAGCTTTCTTT. Protein: CASSRGSTNTEAFF.

This chain joins TRBV4-3 and TRBJ2-6; no reliable D call. CDR3 length: 15 amino acids. Germline V CDR1 and CDR2: LGHNA, YSLEER. Deletions cut 1 base from V and 2 bases from J, with 6 bases between. The CDR3 nucleotides are TGCGCCAGCAGCCAAGTGGGCCCTGGGGCCAACGTCCTGACTTTC. Protein product: CASSQVGPGANVLTF.

The J gene is TRBJ2-3, the V gene TRBV7-9; TRBD1 matches at 8 bases. Trimming cost V 5 bases and J 1 base; bases outside gene matches: 8. This CDR3 is built from 16 residues. Germline CDR1 and CDR2: SEHNR and FQNEAQ (reference sequence). CDR3 in DNA: TGTGCCAGCAGCCCCTCGGCGGGACAGGGCACAGATACGCAGTATTTT. Its translation: CASSPSAGQGTDTQYF.

In this sample, this clone turned up once. V gene TRBV10-3 combines with J gene TRBJ1-2; D might be TRBD1 (6 bases). The V end lost 1 base, the J end lost 12 bases, and 15 bases lay between the germline ends. The CDR3 has 13 residues. Per germline, CDR1 ENHRY and CDR2 SYGVKD. CDR3 protein: CAISEYQGMRHTF. CDR3 in DNA: TGTGCCATCAGTGAGTATCAGGGGATGCGACACACCTTC.

The V gene is TRBV10-3, the J gene TRBJ2-7, with 8 bases fitting TRBD2. CDR1 and CDR2 from the germline V gene are ENHRY and SYGVKD. The J segment lost 0 bases and the V segment lost 10 bases, leaving 8 bases of the junction unmatched. The CDR3 has 14 amino acids. In DNA, the CDR3 is TGTGCCACTAGAGCGGGGGCAAGCTCCTACGAGCAGTACTTC. Amino acid sequence: CATRAGASSYEQYF.

This sequence joins TRBV7-2 and TRBJ2-2, with D unresolved. V was pared by 5 bases and J by 5 bases, with 9 bases between. Germline V CDR1 and CDR2: SGHTA, FQGNSA. The CDR3 has 13 amino acids. The chain's CDR3 is CASSPTSTGELFF. The CDR3 DNA sequence: TGTGCCAGCAGCCCCACCAGTACCGGGGAGCTGTTTTTT.

V gene TRBV18 combines with J gene TRBJ1-1; D is undetermined. The CDR3 is 13 amino acids. V was cut by 3 bases and J by 2 bases, with 7 bases left in between. The V gene's germline CDR1 is KGHSH and CDR2 LQKENI. CDR3 sequence: CASSPGLNTEAFF. The DNA of the CDR3 is TGTGCCAGCTCACCGGGCCTAAACACTGAAGCTTTCTTT.

V gene TRBV6-1 combines with J gene TRBJ2-7; D unclear. The CDR3 runs to 13 residues. Germline V gives CDR1 MNHNS, CDR2 SASEGT. The V and J ends lost 1 base and 0 bases respectively, with 4 bases between them. Here the CDR3 reads CASSEGLSYEQYF. The DNA for the CDR3 is TGTGCCAGCAGTGAAGGTCTCTCCTACGAGCAGTACTTC.

The V gene is TRBV18, the J gene TRBJ2-7; D gene uncertain. V was pared by 5 bases and J by 6 bases, with 17 bases between. The CDR3 length is 14 residues. Germline CDR1 KGHSH, CDR2 LQKENI. The CDR3 DNA follows: TGTGCCAGCTCAATTTTGCGGTTTCTCTCCGAGCAGTACTTC. Its translation: CASSILRFLSEQYF. Full variable domain (rest looked up from reference TRBV18 and TRBJ2-7): NAGVMQNPRHLVRRRGQEARLRCSPMKGHSHVYWYRQLPEEGLKFMVYLQKENIIDESGMPKERFSAEFPKEGPSILRIQQVVRGDSAAYFCASSILRFLSEQYFGPGTRLTVT.

The chain links TRBV4-2 to TRBJ1-3, with 7 bases identical to TRBD1. V lost 0 bases and J lost 2; bases outside the gene matches: 10. CDR1 and CDR2 (germline): LGHNA, YNFKEQ. The CDR3 consists of 18 residues. The CDR3 loop is CASSQDTRGGLPGNTIYF. CDR3 DNA sequence: TGTGCCAGCAGCCAAGATACCCGAGGGGGCCTACCTGGAAACACCATATATTTT.